This T cell receptor (beta chain) was identified in a study of cytomegalovirus exposure and HLA in healthy donors. Overall study findings and caveats: It was confirmed in vitro that three of the CMV-associated chains were specific for CMV antigens. Subsequent analysis of the 120 or so validation repertoires found a tendency for first-cohort TCR clusters to co-occur. The study listed roughly 160 cytomegalovirus-associated TCR beta chains. The classifier reportedly diagnosed cytomegalovirus status with high sensitivity and specificity.

V shed 5 bases and J 4 bases; nucleotides not matched to a gene: 7. This CDR3 is 15 amino acids long. From germline, CDR1 is SGHVS and CDR2 FQNEAQ. TCRdb's table, derived via immunoSEQ multiplex PCR, lists solely in-frame clones and lacks some. Here the sample spans approximately 170,000 clones, about 90% being singletons. This clone was picked up a small number of times. Its antigen is currently unknown. The TCR was taken from a woman aged 18-30 years in good health and CMV-seropositive. The sequenced sample was PBMCs. The gene calls are TRBV7-8 and TRBJ1-2; 10 bases agree with TRBD1. CDR3 in DNA: TGTGCCAGCAGCCGGGAGACAGGGGGCTCCTATGGCTACACCTTC. As protein: CASSRETGGSYGYTF.